This TCR beta chain was captured in a study of OX40 agonist ivuxolimab in advanced cancers. Profiled with immunoSEQ multiplex PCR; TCRdb holds only in-frame clones, not every one. This table has about 37,000 clones, roughly 90% appearing once. Only one count was recorded for this clone. This CDR3 contains 12 residues. V was shortened by 10 bases and J by 9 bases, with 16 bases between the two germline ends. The V gene's germline CDR1 is MGHRA and CDR2 YSYEKL. The sequencing here drew on CD4+ or CD8+ T cells sorted from blood, taken in a trial of the OX40 agonist ivuxolimab. The J gene is TRBJ2-1, the V gene TRBV4-1; tentatively, D is TRBD2 (6 bases). The TCR comes from an adult with an advanced solid tumor such as melanoma, head and neck, liver or kidney cancer. CDR3: CATRRGSGEQFF. In DNA, the CDR3 is TGCGCCACCCGACGGGGGAGCGGTGAGCAGTTCTTC.